This T cell receptor (beta chain) was sequenced in a study of blood T cell repertoires in COVID-19. Study in general: COVID-19 samples from acute and convalescent phases originated in the United States, Italy and Spain.

Produced via immunoSEQ multiplex PCR; TCRdb's table is partial and in-frame only. The sample lists roughly 56,000 clones; roughly nine tenths were seen once. This clone occurred once. Looked up from germline, CDR1 is SGHTA and CDR2 is FQGNSA. This CDR3 comprises 13 residues. V lost 7 bases and J lost 5, with 14 bases in between. This clonotype was obtained from a human donor in a cohort sampled during active COVID-19. This rearrangement joins TRBV7-2 to TRBJ2-5; D gene unclear. Sequencing was performed on peripheral blood. CDR3 DNA sequence: TGTGCCAGCACCTCGGATAGCTGGGAGACCCAGTACTTC. Encoded protein: CASTSDSWETQYF.